The 11 T cell receptor beta chains listed next were all sequenced from one sample in a study of T cell responses to AZD1222 COVID-19 vaccine. The repertoire was sequenced with immunoSEQ multiplex PCR; TCRdb's copy has only in-frame clones and lacks some. The data show 98,000 or so clones, with 93% seen just once and roughly 5% held by the top ten. The sample was peripheral blood, taken on day 0 of AZD1222 vaccination. These receptors were taken from an adult in good health.

The chain employs TRBV7-6 and TRBJ2-7; 7 nucleotides align to TRBD2. V lost 4 bases and J lost 5; bases outside the gene matches: 17. CDR1 and CDR2 (germline): SGHVS, FNYEAQ. This CDR3 is built from 17 residues. The CDR3 protein is CASSSMRVRGRINEQYF. For the CDR3, the DNA is TGTGCCAGCAGCTCTATGCGGGTACGCGGGAGAATCAACGAGCAGTACTTC. Full variable domain (remainder filled in from reference TRBV7-6 and TRBJ2-7): GAGVSQSPRYKVTKRGQDVALRCDPISGHVSLYWYRQALGQGPEFLTYFNYEAQQDKSGLPNDRFSAERPEGSISTLTIQRTEQRDSAMYRCASSSMRVRGRINEQYFGPGTRLTVT.

The CDR3 DNA follows: TGTGCCAGCAGCCTTCCGGGGGCCTCGGAGACCCAGTACTTC. It translates to CASSLPGASETQYF. The chain couples TRBV5-4 to TRBJ2-5, with D perhaps assigned TRBD1 or TRBD2 (6 bases each). CDR1 is SGHNT and CDR2 is YYREEE in the germline V gene (reference sequence). Trimming stripped 4 bases from V and 5 bases from J, with 15 bases between. CDR3 size: 14 residues.

The J gene is TRBJ2-1, the V gene TRBV5-4; the match to TRBD1 covers 9 bases. V shed 3 bases, J shed 5 bases, and the junction held 6 bases outside the gene matches. Germline CDR1 reads SGHNT; CDR2 reads YYREEE (reference sequence). The CDR3 length is 15 residues. The CDR3 here is CASSSTGGPHNEQFF. CDR3 nucleotide sequence: TGTGCCAGCAGCTCGACAGGGGGGCCCCACAATGAGCAGTTCTTC.

A word on this clone: The sample holds other DNA sequences that translate to the same CDR3. The CDR3 loop is CASSIGGNQPQHF. The CDR3 nucleotides are TGTGCCAGTAGTATCGGTGGCAATCAGCCCCAGCATTTT. V and J are TRBV19 and TRBJ1-5; D is unclear. Germline-derived CDR1 and CDR2 are LNHDA and SQIVND (reference sequence). The CDR3 runs 13 residues. V was pared by 3 bases and J by 2 bases, with 5 bases between.

V is TRBV13 and J is TRBJ1-5; D ambiguous. V gave up 1 base and J gave up 6 bases, with 4 bases separating them. Germline V gene sequence: CDR1 PRHDT, CDR2 FYEKMQ (reference sequence). This CDR3 spans 12 amino acids. The CDR3 sequence: CASSLESQPQHF. As DNA, the CDR3 is TGTGCCAGCAGCTTAGAGTCTCAGCCCCAGCATTTT.

The chain recombines TRBV7-9 with TRBJ2-5; tentatively, D is TRBD2 (6 bases). V lost 1 base and J lost 5, with 11 bases in between. Germline values: CDR1 SEHNR, CDR2 FQNEAQ (reference sequence). This CDR3 spans 14 amino acids. CDR3 bases: TGTGCCAGCAGCTTAGAGCGTCGGGGGGAGACCCAGTACTTC. The encoded protein is CASSLERRGETQYF.

This clone was picked up a small number of times. This chain uses TRBV7-8 with TRBJ1-1; no clear D gene. The CDR3 loop spans 14 amino acids. Germline-derived CDR1 and CDR2 are SGHVS and FQNEAQ. V lost 2 bases and J 2 bases, leaving 9 bases between the germline ends. The CDR3 nucleotides are TGTGCCAGCAGCTTAAGGCCGGACAACACTGAAGCTTTCTTT. Translating gives CASSLRPDNTEAFF.

V usage is TRBV6-5 and J usage is TRBJ1-4; tentative D call: TRBD1 (5 bases). The CDR3 consists of 14 residues. V was pared by 5 bases and J by 6 bases, with 13 bases between. Germline-derived CDR1 and CDR2 are MNHEY and SVGAGI. The CDR3 nucleotides are TGTGCCAGCAGTCCTCGGGGGGATTATGAAAAACTGTTTTTT. Residues: CASSPRGDYEKLFF.

This chain connects TRBV28 to TRBJ2-7, with 8 bases identical to TRBD2. The V and J ends lost 8 bases and 0 bases, in that order; junction bases with no gene match: 3. This CDR3 is built from 13 residues. Germline V gives CDR1 MDHEN, CDR2 SYDVKM. In DNA form, the CDR3 reads TGTGCCAGCCGAGCGGGAGCCTCCTACGAGCAGTACTTC. Residues: CASRAGASYEQYF.

The chain has TRBV5-1 and TRBJ1-1, with 7 bases aligning to TRBD1. The germline gives CDR1 SGHRS, CDR2 YFSETQ. The CDR3 length is 13 residues. Germline trimming cut 1 base from V and 3 bases from J; bases unmatched to any gene: 0. The CDR3 here is CASSLQGDTEAFF. CDR3 nucleotides: TGCGCCAGCAGCTTGCAGGGGGACACTGAAGCTTTCTTT. Drawing the rest from reference TRBV5-1 and TRBJ1-1, the complete variable domain is KAGVTQTPRYLIKTRGQQVTLSCSPISGHRSVSWYQQTPGQGLQFLFEYFSETQRNKGNFPGRFSGRQFSNSRSEMNVSTLELGDSALYLCASSLQGDTEAFFGQGTRLTVV.

This chain joins TRBV28 and TRBJ2-7; 7 positions match TRBD2. CDR1 is MDHEN, CDR2 SYDVKM, per germline. The CDR3 is 13 amino acids. With 8 bases clipped from V and 4 bases from J, the junction kept 8 bases outside the gene matches. CDR3 residues: CASGVLATYEQYF. In DNA form, the CDR3 reads TGTGCCAGCGGGGTACTAGCGACGTACGAGCAGTACTTC.